This T cell receptor (beta chain) was identified during a study of blood T cell repertoires in COVID-19 (TCRdb year 2020). Looking at the study overall: Collaborator samples came from the United States, Italy and Spain and covered acute and convalescent phases of COVID-19. The material from the prospective study consisted of cDNA or gDNA derived from T cells, B-cell-depleted T cells, or PBMCs. The dataset comprised deeply sampled blood TCRbeta repertoires from subjects exposed to, actively infected with, or recovered from COVID-19. The repertoires were made available in a free public database intended to serve as a resource for research on the immune response to SARS-CoV-2. Samples came from the ongoing ImmuneRACE study (first 160 participants) plus 1,254 subjects from 6 global collaborators. Sample metadata almost always included a de-identified subject ID, COVID-19 status, age in years and sex. Where HLA class I and class II types were available, the types were taken from metadata supplied by the sample provider, not from assay-based typing. General study outcomes and caveats: The quantity of clinical and demographic metadata differed by source and by participant and was supplied without curation.

The trim is 1 base for V and 5 bases for J, with a gap of 24 bases between the germline ends. The CDR3 has 19 amino acids, counting the end cysteine and phenylalanine. The read is trimmed to its CDR3 DNA, 57 bases read in frame from base 1. CDR1 and CDR2 (LGHDT, YNNKEL) derive from the germline V gene (reference sequence). In regard to this clone: What antigen it recognizes has not been identified. No base quality information exists; no much larger clone differs at one position.

Whole blood was collected in K2EDTA tubes by collaborating institutions according to the institutions' own protocols. Collaborator samples were shipped for TCRbeta analysis as frozen whole blood, isolated PBMCs, or DNA extracted from either sample type. TCRbeta CDR3 regions were amplified from genomic DNA by means of the immunoSEQ Assay, a bias-controlled multiplex PCR. The source study handled its data this way. The number of nucleated cells in each sample was estimated by amplification of reference gene primers within the assay. To quantify the absolute abundance of each unique TCRbeta CDR3 rearrangement, sequence reads were collapsed and filtered. For each sample, productive Simpson clonality was calculated by taking the square root of Simpson's diversity index across productive rearrangements. Drawn from immuneACCESS, this table holds only the in-frame rearrangements with V and J called that TCRdb kept. Clones are partly lost; checked studies trace under half to an unresolved V gene and leave the rest unexplained. V, J and clone size are those of that table, while D and trimming were read from the DNA. The sample table holds fewer than 110,000 clones, of which about 80% were seen once. More than 10% of the sample is held by the ten biggest clonotypes.

The sequence is built from TRBV3-1 (or the pseudogene TRBV3-2) and TRBJ1-5; TRBD1 is possibly the D segment (6 matching bases). Sequenced input: peripheral blood. The clonotype comes from a human donor in a cohort sampled during active COVID-19. The CDR3 region reads CASSQGRGGAQRKDQPQHF. The DNA sequence is TGTGCCAGCAGCCAAGGACGGGGGGGGGCCCAGAGAAAAGATCAGCCCCAGCATTTT.